This TCR beta chain came from a study of neoadjuvant nivolumab and ipilimumab in lung cancer. Study-wide results and limits: Higher pretherapy blood TCR richness went with higher resected-tumor richness.

Sequencing used immunoSEQ multiplex PCR; TCRdb keeps in-frame clones, though not all of them. The repertoire holds approximately 21,000 clones, approximately 86% seen once, with approximately 22% in the top ten. The ends were cut back, 3 bases at V and 5 bases at J, with 13 bases in the middle. The germline CDR1 and CDR2 sequences are SEHNR and FQNEAQ (reference sequence). The CDR3 is 14 residues long. This clone was seen a single time. Its antigen is unknown. This sequence was found in an adult with non-small cell lung cancer. The chain couples TRBV7-9 to TRBJ1-1; no firm D call. The sample in question was peripheral blood, obtained before neoadjuvant nivolumab, alone or with ipilimumab. CDR3 region: CASSFPPGLTEAFF. CDR3 bases: TGTGCCAGCAGCTTCCCCCCGGGGTTGACTGAAGCTTTCTTT.